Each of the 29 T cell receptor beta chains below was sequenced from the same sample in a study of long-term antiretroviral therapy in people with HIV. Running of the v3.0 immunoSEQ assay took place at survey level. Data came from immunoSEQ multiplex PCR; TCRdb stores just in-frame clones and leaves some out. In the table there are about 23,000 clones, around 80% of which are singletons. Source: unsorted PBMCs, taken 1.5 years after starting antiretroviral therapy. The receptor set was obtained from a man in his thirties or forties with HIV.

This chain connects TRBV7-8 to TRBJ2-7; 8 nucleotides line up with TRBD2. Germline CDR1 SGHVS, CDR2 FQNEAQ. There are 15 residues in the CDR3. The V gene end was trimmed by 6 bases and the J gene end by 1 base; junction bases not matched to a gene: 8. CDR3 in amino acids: CASSVREGRSYEQYF. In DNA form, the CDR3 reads TGTGCCAGCAGTGTCCGGGAGGGCAGATCCTACGAGCAGTACTTC.

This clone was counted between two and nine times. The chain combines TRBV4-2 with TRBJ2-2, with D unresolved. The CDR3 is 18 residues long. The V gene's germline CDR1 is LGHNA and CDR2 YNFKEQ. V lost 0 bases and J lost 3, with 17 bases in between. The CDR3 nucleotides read TGTGCCAGCAGCCAAGAGCTAGAGGCGGACGGTCACACCGGGGAGCTGTTTTTT. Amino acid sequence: CASSQELEADGHTGELFF.

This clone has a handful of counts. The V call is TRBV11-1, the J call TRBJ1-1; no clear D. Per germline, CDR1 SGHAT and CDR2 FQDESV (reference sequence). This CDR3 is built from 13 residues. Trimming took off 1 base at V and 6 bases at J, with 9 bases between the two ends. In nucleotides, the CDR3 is TGTGCCAGCAGCTTAGGAACGGGTTCTGAAGCTTTCTTT. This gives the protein CASSLGTGSEAFF.

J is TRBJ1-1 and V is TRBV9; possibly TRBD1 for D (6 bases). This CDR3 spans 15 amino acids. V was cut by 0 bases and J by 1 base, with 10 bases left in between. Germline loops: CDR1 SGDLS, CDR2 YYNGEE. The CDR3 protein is CASSVARGANTEAFF. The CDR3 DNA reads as TGTGCCAGCAGCGTAGCTCGGGGGGCGAACACTGAAGCTTTCTTT.

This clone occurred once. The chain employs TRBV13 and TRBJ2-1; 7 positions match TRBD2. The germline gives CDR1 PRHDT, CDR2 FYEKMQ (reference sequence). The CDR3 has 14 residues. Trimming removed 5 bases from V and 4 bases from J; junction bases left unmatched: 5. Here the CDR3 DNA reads TGTGCCAGCAGCCCTTGGGGGGGTTACAATGAGCAGTTCTTC. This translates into CASSPWGGYNEQFF.

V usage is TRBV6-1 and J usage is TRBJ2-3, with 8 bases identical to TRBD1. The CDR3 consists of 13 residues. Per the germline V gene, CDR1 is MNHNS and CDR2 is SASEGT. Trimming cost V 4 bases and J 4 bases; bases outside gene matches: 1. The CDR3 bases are TGTGCCAGCAGTGGACAGGGGCCAGATACGCAGTATTTT. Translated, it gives CASSGQGPDTQYF.

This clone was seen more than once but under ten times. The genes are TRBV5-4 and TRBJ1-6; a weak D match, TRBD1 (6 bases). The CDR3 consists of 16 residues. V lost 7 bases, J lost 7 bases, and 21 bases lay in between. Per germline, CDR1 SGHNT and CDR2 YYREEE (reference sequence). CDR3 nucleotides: TGTGCCAGCGCTACGGGTGGGGGCCGGGGGAATTCACCCCTCCACTTT. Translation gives CASATGGGRGNSPLHF.

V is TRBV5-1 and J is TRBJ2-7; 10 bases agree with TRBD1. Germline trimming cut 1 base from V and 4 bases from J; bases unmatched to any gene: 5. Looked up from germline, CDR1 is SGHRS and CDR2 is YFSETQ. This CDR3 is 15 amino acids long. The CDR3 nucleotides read TGCGCCAGCAGCTTGCCCGGACAGGGGGGTTACGAGCAGTACTTC. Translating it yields CASSLPGQGGYEQYF.

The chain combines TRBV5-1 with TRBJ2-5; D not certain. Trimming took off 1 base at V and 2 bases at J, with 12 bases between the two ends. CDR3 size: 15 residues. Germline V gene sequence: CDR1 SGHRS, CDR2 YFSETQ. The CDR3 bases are TGCGCCAGCAGCTTGACAGTTGGGAAGCAAGAGACCCAGTACTTC. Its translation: CASSLTVGKQETQYF. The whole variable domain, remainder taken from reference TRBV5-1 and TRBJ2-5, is KAGVTQTPRYLIKTRGQQVTLSCSPISGHRSVSWYQQTPGQGLQFLFEYFSETQRNKGNFPGRFSGRQFSNSRSEMNVSTLELGDSALYLCASSLTVGKQETQYFGPGTRLLVL.

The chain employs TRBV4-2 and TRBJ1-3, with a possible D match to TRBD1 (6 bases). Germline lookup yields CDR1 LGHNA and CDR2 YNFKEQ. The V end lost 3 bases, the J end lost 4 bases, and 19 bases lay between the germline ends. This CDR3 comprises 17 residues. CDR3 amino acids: CASSHPQRGGLGNTIYF. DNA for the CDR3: TGTGCCAGCAGCCATCCTCAGAGGGGGGGCTTGGGAAACACCATATATTTT.

DNA for the CDR3: TGTGCCAGCAGGCGCTCACAGGGTTCACCCCTCCACTTT. Its protein product is CASRRSQGSPLHF. The chain combines TRBV6-5 with TRBJ1-6, with TRBD1 as a possible D gene (6 bases). The CDR3 spans 13 residues. Trimming shortened V by 6 bases and J by 9 bases, and 12 bases separated the two germline ends. Per the germline V gene, CDR1 is MNHEY and CDR2 is SVGAGI.

In nucleotides, the CDR3 is TGTGCCAGCAGACAGTGGGTCAACACAGATACGCAGTATTTT. This gives the protein CASRQWVNTDTQYF. The chain recombines TRBV11-2 with TRBJ2-3; no reliable D call. This CDR3 contains 14 residues. Germline V gives CDR1 SGHAT, CDR2 FQNNGV. Trimming pared 6 bases from V and 2 bases from J, leaving 12 bases between.

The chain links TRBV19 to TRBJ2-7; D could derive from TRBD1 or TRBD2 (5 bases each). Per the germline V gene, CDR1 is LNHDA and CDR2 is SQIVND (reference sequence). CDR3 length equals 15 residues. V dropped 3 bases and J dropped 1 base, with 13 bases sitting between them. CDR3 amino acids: CASSISGTGSYEQYF. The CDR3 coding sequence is TGTGCCAGTAGTATCTCCGGGACGGGATCCTACGAGCAGTACTTC.

CDR3 region: CASSFGIAGGFSSYEQYF. Written as DNA, the CDR3 is TGCGCCAGCAGCTTTGGGATAGCGGGGGGTTTTAGCTCCTACGAGCAGTACTTC. The rearrangement uses TRBV5-1 and TRBJ2-7; the match to TRBD2 covers 10 bases. Looked up from germline, CDR1 is SGHRS and CDR2 is YFSETQ. V lost 2 bases to trimming and J lost 0 bases; unmatched junction nucleotides: 11. This CDR3 has 18 residues.

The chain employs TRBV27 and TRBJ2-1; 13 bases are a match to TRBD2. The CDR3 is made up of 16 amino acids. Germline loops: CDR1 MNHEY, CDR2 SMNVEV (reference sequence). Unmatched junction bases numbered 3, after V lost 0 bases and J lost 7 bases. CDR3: CASSLSKGLAGNEQFF. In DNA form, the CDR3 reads TGTGCCAGCAGTTTATCGAAGGGACTAGCGGGGAATGAGCAGTTCTTC.

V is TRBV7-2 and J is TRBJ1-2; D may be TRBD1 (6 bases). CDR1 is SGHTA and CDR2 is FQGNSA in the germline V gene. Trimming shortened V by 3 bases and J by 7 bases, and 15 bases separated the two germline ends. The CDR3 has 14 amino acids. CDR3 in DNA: TGTGCCAGCAGCTTCTGGGGAGGGGGGATTGGCTACACCTTC. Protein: CASSFWGGGIGYTF.

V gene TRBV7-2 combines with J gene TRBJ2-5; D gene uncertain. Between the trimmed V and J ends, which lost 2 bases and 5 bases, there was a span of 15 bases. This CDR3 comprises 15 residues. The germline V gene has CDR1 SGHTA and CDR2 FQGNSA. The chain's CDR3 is CASSLLVGPGETQYF. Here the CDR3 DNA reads TGTGCCAGCAGCTTATTAGTGGGCCCCGGGGAGACCCAGTACTTC.

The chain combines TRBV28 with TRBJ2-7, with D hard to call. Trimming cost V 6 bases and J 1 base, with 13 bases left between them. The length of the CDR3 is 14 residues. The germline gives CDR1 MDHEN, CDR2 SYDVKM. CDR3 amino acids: CASRAAARSYEQYF. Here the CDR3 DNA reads TGTGCCAGCAGGGCCGCGGCGCGGTCCTACGAGCAGTACTTC.

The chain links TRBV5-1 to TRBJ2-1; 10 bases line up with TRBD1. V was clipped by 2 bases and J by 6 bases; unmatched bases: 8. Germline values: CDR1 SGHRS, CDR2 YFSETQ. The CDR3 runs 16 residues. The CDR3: CASSLLGTGAGNEQFF. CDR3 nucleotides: TGCGCCAGCAGCTTACTCGGGACAGGGGCAGGCAATGAGCAGTTCTTC.

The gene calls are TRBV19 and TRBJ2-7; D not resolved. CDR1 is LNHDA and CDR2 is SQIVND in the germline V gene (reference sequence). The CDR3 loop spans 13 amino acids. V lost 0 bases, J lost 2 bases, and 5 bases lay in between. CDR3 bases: TGTGCCAGTAGTATAGACATAACCTACGAGCAGTACTTC. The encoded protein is CASSIDITYEQYF.

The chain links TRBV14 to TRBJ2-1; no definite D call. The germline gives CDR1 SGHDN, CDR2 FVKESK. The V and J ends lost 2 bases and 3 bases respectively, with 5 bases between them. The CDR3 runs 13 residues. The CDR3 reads CASSQQHYNEQFF. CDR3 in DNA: TGTGCCAGCAGCCAACAGCACTACAATGAGCAGTTCTTC.

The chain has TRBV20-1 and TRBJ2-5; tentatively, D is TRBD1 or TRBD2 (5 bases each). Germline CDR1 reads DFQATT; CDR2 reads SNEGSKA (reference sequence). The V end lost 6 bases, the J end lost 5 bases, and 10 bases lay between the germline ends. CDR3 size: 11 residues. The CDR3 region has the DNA TGCAGTGCGGAATGGGACGAGACCCAGTACTTC. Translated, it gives CSAEWDETQYF.

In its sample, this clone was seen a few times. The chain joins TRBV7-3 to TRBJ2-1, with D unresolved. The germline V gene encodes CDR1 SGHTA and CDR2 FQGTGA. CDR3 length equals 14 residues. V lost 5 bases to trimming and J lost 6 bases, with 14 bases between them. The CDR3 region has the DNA TGTGCCAGCAGCCATCCGGGCACCGGCAATGAGCAGTTCTTC. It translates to CASSHPGTGNEQFF.

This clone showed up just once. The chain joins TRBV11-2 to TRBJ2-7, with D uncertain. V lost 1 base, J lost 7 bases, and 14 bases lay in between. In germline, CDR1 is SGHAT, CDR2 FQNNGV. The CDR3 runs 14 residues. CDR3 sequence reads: CASSLVDSQVEQYF. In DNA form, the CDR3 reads TGTGCCAGCAGCTTAGTCGACTCCCAGGTGGAGCAGTACTTC.

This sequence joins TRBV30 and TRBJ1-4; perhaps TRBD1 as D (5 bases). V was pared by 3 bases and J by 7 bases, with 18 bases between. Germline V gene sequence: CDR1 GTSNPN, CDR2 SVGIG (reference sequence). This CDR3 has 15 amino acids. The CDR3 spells CAWSPGRYEGEKLFF. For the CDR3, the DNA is TGTGCCTGGAGCCCGGGACGGTATGAGGGTGAAAAACTGTTTTTT.

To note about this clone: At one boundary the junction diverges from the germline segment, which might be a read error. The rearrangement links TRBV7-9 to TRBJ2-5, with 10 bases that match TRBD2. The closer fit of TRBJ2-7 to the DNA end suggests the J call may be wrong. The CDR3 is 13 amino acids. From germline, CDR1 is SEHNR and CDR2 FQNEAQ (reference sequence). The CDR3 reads CASSLAGDHEQYF. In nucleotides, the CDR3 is TGTGCCAGCAGCCTAGCGGGGGACCACGAGCAGTACTTC.

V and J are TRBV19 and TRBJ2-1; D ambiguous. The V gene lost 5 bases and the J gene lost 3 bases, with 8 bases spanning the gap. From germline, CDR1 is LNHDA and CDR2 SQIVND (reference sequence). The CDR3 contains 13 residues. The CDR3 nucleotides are TGTGCCAGTAGTGATGGGGTCTACAATGAGCAGTTCTTC. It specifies CASSDGVYNEQFF.

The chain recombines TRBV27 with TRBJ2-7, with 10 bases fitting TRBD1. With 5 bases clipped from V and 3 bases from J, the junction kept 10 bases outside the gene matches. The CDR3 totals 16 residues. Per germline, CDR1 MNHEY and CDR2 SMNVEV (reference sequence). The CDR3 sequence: CASSRKPGQGHYEQYF. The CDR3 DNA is TGTGCCAGCAGTCGTAAACCGGGACAGGGGCACTACGAGCAGTACTTC.

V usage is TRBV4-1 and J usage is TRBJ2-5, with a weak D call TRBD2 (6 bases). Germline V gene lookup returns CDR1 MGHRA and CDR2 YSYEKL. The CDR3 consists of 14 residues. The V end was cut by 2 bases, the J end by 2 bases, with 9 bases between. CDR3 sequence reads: CASSQPGEQETQYF. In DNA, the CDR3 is TGCGCCAGCAGCCAACCGGGAGAGCAAGAGACCCAGTACTTC.